This entry describes one T cell receptor beta chain. Its antigen is still unknown. The data belong to a study of T cell responses to AZD1222 COVID-19 vaccine. Method: immunoSEQ multiplex PCR; TCRdb's copy keeps in-frame clones and lacks some. This sample yields 80,000 to 95,000 clones, of which over 85% are seen a single time; about 2.6% belongs to the top ten. The study, taken as a whole, reports: The sample set comprised mostly white British donors with more females, and clonal diversity was possibly underestimated. Among vaccine-associated CD4 TCRs, coverage spanned spike, with dominance at 160-218 and 743-854. The repertoires were collected only after the peak T cell response.

This sequence was found in an adult in good health. Material: peripheral blood, obtained on day 0 of MenACWY control vaccination.

The chain's CDR3 is CASSVPDPGGLIGGTGELFF. For the CDR3, the DNA is TGTGCCAGCAGCGTACCGGACCCGGGAGGTCTGATTGGGGGAACCGGGGAGCTGTTTTTT. The chain combines TRBV3-1 (or the pseudogene TRBV3-2) with TRBJ2-2; 7 positions agree with TRBD2. Germline V gene data show CDR1 as LGHDT and CDR2 as YNNKEL (reference sequence). V lost 5 bases and J lost 5; bases outside the gene matches: 23. This CDR3 comprises 20 residues.